This T cell receptor (beta chain) was identified during a study of human T cells and chemical hapten exposure. Across the whole study: 2% DPC was applied to around 2 cm by around 2 cm of upper inner arm skin for sensitization.

This clonotype was observed a few times. What it binds is unknown. V lost 5 bases to trimming and J lost 2 bases, with 17 bases between them. This CDR3 contains 15 residues. Looked up from germline, CDR1 is SQVTM and CDR2 is ANQGSEA. The library tagged individual cDNA molecules with unique molecular identifiers. Methods used by the authors: There were a median of roughly 100,000 TCRs per sample, with a range from about 23,224 to 690,600. TCRdb analysed the RACE reads with MiXCR anew, one entry per CDR3 protein. The authors' filters were not applied to this entry. Of tens of thousands of distinct CDR3 sequences in the sample, 10% to 15% were seen once. Noted time point: patch test 3, about 24 weeks after DPC sensitization. Treatment reported: therapeutic diphenylcyclopropenone sensitization with weekly scalp DPC. Study results and limitations: Expanded TCRs made up significantly more big CDR3 similarity clusters than controls did.

The TCR was taken from a woman between 50 and 59 years old with alopecia areata. Some clones in this sample may be carry-over from other donors' samples. The chain carries TRBV29-1 and TRBJ2-3; tentatively, D is TRBD2 (6 bases). Sequenced material: whole blood, taken in connection with sensitization to the hapten diphenylcyclopropenone (DPC). The CDR3 DNA is TGCAGCGTTCGGGGGACGCCTCAGAACACAGATACGCAGTATTTT. This translates into CSVRGTPQNTDTQYF.